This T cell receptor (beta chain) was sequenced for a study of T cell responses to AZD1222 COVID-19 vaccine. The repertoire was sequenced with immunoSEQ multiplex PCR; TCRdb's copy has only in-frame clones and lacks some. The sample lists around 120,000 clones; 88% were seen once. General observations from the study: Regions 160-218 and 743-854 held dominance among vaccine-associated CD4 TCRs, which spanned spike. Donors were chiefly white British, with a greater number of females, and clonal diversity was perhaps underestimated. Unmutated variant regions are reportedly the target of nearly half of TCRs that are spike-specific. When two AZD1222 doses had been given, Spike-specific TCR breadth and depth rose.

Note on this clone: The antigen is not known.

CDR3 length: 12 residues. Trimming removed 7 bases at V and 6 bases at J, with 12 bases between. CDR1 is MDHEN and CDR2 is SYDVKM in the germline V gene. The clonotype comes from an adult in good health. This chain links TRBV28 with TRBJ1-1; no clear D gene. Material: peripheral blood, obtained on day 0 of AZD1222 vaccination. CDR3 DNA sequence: TGTGCCAGCAAGTTAGACGGGTCTGAAGCTTTCTTT. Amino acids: CASKLDGSEAFF.